This T cell receptor beta chain came from a study of blood T cell repertoires in COVID-19. Method: immunoSEQ multiplex PCR; TCRdb's copy keeps in-frame clones and lacks some. Of 110,000 or so clones listed, approximately 90% are singletons. The germline CDR1 and CDR2 sequences are SQVTM and ANQGSEA. This CDR3 comprises 12 residues. Trimming took 7 bases from V and 5 from J; bases not matched to a gene: 7. The sequencing sample was made of peripheral blood. The rearrangement uses TRBV29-1 and TRBJ2-5; TRBD2 aligns across 7 bases. The receptor was derived from an older woman who had recovered from COVID-19. CDR3 bases: TGCAGCGCCCACCCCGGGGGGGAGACCCAGTACTTC. Amino acids: CSAHPGGETQYF.